Presented here are 26 T cell receptor beta chains from one specimen sequenced in a study of blood T cell repertoires in COVID-19. Assay: immunoSEQ multiplex PCR; the TCRdb copy retains only in-frame clones and omits some. Of under 200,000 clones in the sample, around 89% are singletons; the top ten hold approximately 0.8%. The source material was PBMCs or T cells enriched from blood (not recorded which). The receptors originated from a woman younger than 35 who had recovered from COVID-19.

The table lists this clone with a count of one. The gene calls are TRBV29-1 and TRBJ1-2, with TRBD1 matching 9 bases. CDR3 length: 14 residues. Per germline, CDR1 SQVTM and CDR2 ANQGSEA. With V trimmed by 6 bases and J by 7 bases, 12 bases remained unmatched. CDR3 coding DNA: TGCAGCGTCCTGGACAGGGGCCGGGTCGGTGGCTACACCTTC. Encoded protein: CSVLDRGRVGGYTF.

The chain has TRBV21-1 and TRBJ2-7; whether TRBD2, the table's D call, matches the DNA was not checked. TRBV21-1 is termed a pseudogene. The CDR3 is 14 amino acids. CDR3 coding DNA: TGTGCCAGCAAGAGCATGAGGCAACTTTACGAGCAGTACTTC. Amino acid sequence: CASKSMRQLYEQYF.

CDR3: CASRRTFFSSYNEQFF. In nucleotides, the CDR3 is TGTGCCAGCAGACGGACATTCTTTAGCTCCTACAATGAGCAGTTCTTC. The chain links TRBV28 to TRBJ2-1, with D maybe TRBD1 (5 bases). With 6 bases removed from V and 0 bases from J, the gap between germline ends came to 15 bases. The CDR3 runs 16 residues. Germline CDR1 and CDR2: MDHEN and SYDVKM.

The chain links TRBV7-3 to TRBJ2-2, with D perhaps TRBD2 (5 bases). The CDR3 has 15 amino acids. Per the germline V gene, CDR1 is SGHTA and CDR2 is FQGTGA. Trimming cost V 2 bases and J 6 bases, with 13 bases left between them. For the CDR3, the DNA is TGTGCCAGCAGCTTATCCGGACTCGCACCCGGGGAGCTGTTTTTT. Protein product: CASSLSGLAPGELFF.

The chain combines TRBV5-6 with TRBJ2-1, with TRBD2 identical over 7 bases. The CDR3 runs 13 residues. The trim removed 3 bases at V and 4 bases at J, leaving 1 base unmatched. CDR1 and CDR2 (germline): SGHDT, YYEEEE. CDR3 coding DNA: TGTGCCAGCAGCTGGGGGGGTTACAATGAGCAGTTCTTC. Translation: CASSWGGYNEQFF.

The V gene is TRBV2, the J gene TRBJ2-3; D uncertain. The length of the CDR3 is 13 residues. With 6 bases removed from V and 3 bases from J, the gap between germline ends came to 10 bases. The V gene's germline CDR1 is SNHLY and CDR2 FYNNEI. The CDR3 DNA reads TGTGCCAGCAGACCCGAACGGACAGATACGCAGTATTTT. Translating it yields CASRPERTDTQYF.

This sequence joins TRBV6-5 and TRBJ1-6; 10 bases agree with TRBD1. The germline CDR1 and CDR2 sequences are MNHEY and SVGAGI. V gave up 6 bases and J gave up 7 bases; unmatched junction bases: 3. The CDR3 has 14 residues. In DNA form, the CDR3 reads TGTGCCAGCAGAACGACAGGGGGCAATTCACCCCTCCACTTT. This codes for CASRTTGGNSPLHF.

CDR3 nucleotides: TGCGCCAGCAGCTTGCACAGGGGGCGTAAGGTCAATGAGCAGTTCTTC. This translates into CASSLHRGRKVNEQFF. V is TRBV5-1 and J is TRBJ2-1; 9 bases are shared with TRBD1. This CDR3 spans 16 amino acids. The ends lost 1 base at V and 6 bases at J; junction bases unmatched: 8. CDR1 and CDR2 (germline): SGHRS, YFSETQ.

This chain joins TRBV27 and TRBJ2-2; D not resolved. This CDR3 comprises 15 residues. V was cut by 4 bases and J by 0 bases, with 9 bases left in between. CDR1 is MNHEY and CDR2 is SMNVEV in the germline V gene (reference sequence). The CDR3 region is CASSSLVSNTGELFF. The CDR3 coding sequence is TGTGCCAGCAGTTCGCTAGTATCGAACACCGGGGAGCTGTTTTTT.

The gene calls are TRBV19 and TRBJ1-1, with 11 bases that match TRBD1. In germline, CDR1 is LNHDA, CDR2 SQIVND (reference sequence). V lost 4 bases and J lost 3; bases outside the gene matches: 7. This CDR3 comprises 16 residues. The chain's CDR3 is CASSSIRTGGDTEAFF. The DNA for the CDR3 is TGTGCCAGTAGTAGTATTAGGACAGGGGGCGACACTGAAGCTTTCTTT.

The chain uses TRBV21-1 and TRBJ2-7; the table gives TRBD2 as D, unverified against the DNA. TRBV21-1 is a known pseudogene. This CDR3 has 11 amino acids. The CDR3 loop reads CASRRGYEQYF. Written as DNA, the CDR3 is TGTGCCAGCCGAAGAGGCTACGAGCAGTACTTC.

The gene calls are TRBV7-9 and TRBJ1-4; D call uncertain. V shed 11 bases and J shed 5 bases, with 18 bases lying between them. The CDR3 is 14 residues long. Germline V gene sequence: CDR1 SEHNR, CDR2 FQNEAQ (reference sequence). The CDR3 nucleotides are TGTGCCTGCCGCGATATCTCGGGGAATGAAAAACTGTTTTTT. As protein: CACRDISGNEKLFF.

The rearrangement uses TRBV27 and TRBJ1-1; the D gene is possibly TRBD1 (6 bases). This CDR3 comprises 12 residues. CDR1 and CDR2 from the germline V gene are MNHEY and SMNVEV (reference sequence). V lost 10 bases and J lost 6, with 15 bases in between. CDR3 amino acids: CANPRGGAEAFF. DNA of the CDR3: TGTGCCAACCCTCGTGGGGGCGCTGAAGCTTTCTTT.

The rearrangement joins TRBV9 to TRBJ2-3, with TRBD2 matching over 7 bases. The CDR3 totals 16 residues. Germline-derived CDR1 and CDR2 are SGDLS and YYNGEE. The junction had 4 bases not matched to a gene; V was cut back by 0 bases and J by 0 bases. CDR3 nucleotide sequence: TGTGCCAGCAGCGTAGGGGCGGGAGTAAGCACAGATACGCAGTATTTT. Protein product: CASSVGAGVSTDTQYF.

DNA for the CDR3: TGCGCCAGCAGCTTGGGCGGGAGAACCGGGTCTTTCTTT. This codes for CASSLGGRTGSFF. The chain joins TRBV5-1 to TRBJ1-1; the D is unclear. The length of the CDR3 is 13 residues. Trimming shortened V by 0 bases and J by 12 bases, and 15 bases separated the two germline ends. In germline, CDR1 is SGHRS, CDR2 YFSETQ. Together with reference TRBV5-1 and TRBJ1-1, the CDR3 gives the full variable domain: KAGVTQTPRYLIKTRGQQVTLSCSPISGHRSVSWYQQTPGQGLQFLFEYFSETQRNKGNFPGRFSGRQFSNSRSEMNVSTLELGDSALYLCASSLGGRTGSFFGQGTRLTVV.

The V gene is TRBV2, the J gene TRBJ1-6; 7 nucleotides agree with TRBD1. CDR1 is SNHLY and CDR2 is FYNNEI in the germline V gene. The CDR3 runs 13 residues. The J segment lost 7 bases and the V segment lost 6 bases, leaving 3 bases of the junction unmatched. CDR3 in amino acids: CASRGTENSPLHF. Here the CDR3 DNA reads TGTGCCAGCAGAGGGACAGAGAATTCACCCCTCCACTTT.

The chain carries TRBV21-1 and TRBJ2-2; the table names TRBD1, a call not compared with the DNA. TRBV21-1 is a listed pseudogene. This CDR3 contains 21 residues. DNA for the CDR3: TGTGCCAGGATAACACATCCGGGACAGGACGATACAGCCGCGAACACCGGGGAGCTGTTTTTT. Its translation: CARITHPGQDDTAANTGELFF.

The CDR3 nucleotides are TGCGCCAGCAGCTTGGTGTGGGGCTCGCCCTACGAGCAGTACTTC. Its translation is CASSLVWGSPYEQYF. The J gene is TRBJ2-7, the V gene TRBV5-1; the D gene is possibly TRBD1 (5 bases). Trimming took off 0 bases at V and 2 bases at J, with 12 bases between the two ends. CDR3 length: 15 residues. The germline gives CDR1 SGHRS, CDR2 YFSETQ.

The chain uses TRBV4-1 and TRBJ2-7; TRBD2 matches 7 bases. The CDR3 spans 14 residues. V lost 2 bases to trimming and J lost 4 bases; unmatched junction nucleotides: 5. CDR1 and CDR2 from the germline V gene are MGHRA and YSYEKL. The CDR3 bases are TGCGCCAGCAGCCAAAGTCTGGGAGGGTACGAGCAGTACTTC. It codes for CASSQSLGGYEQYF.

The chain joins TRBV24-1 to TRBJ2-5, with 11 bases matching TRBD2. CDR3 length: 17 residues. Germline CDR1 is KGHDR and CDR2 is SFDVKD. J was trimmed by 3 bases and V by 4 bases; bases with no gene match: 9. CDR3 sequence: CATSDPSSGRGEETQYF. CDR3 DNA sequence: TGTGCCACCAGTGACCCCAGTAGCGGGAGGGGAGAAGAGACCCAGTACTTC.

The gene calls are TRBV24-1 and TRBJ2-1; 10 nucleotides align to TRBD1. The CDR3 loop spans 15 amino acids. Trimming at V came to 9 bases and at J to 4 bases, leaving 8 bases not matched to a gene. Germline CDR1 reads KGHDR; CDR2 reads SFDVKD. The CDR3 reads CATGTGQGFYNEQFF. The CDR3 bases are TGTGCCACCGGCACGGGACAGGGGTTTTACAATGAGCAGTTCTTC.

The genes are TRBV11-2 and TRBJ2-4; D might be TRBD2 (6 bases). Trimming pared 0 bases from V and 2 bases from J, leaving 20 bases between. This CDR3 region has 19 residues. Germline V gene sequence: CDR1 SGHAT, CDR2 FQNNGV. The CDR3 is CASSLDFFLGGSSKNIQYF. In DNA form, the CDR3 reads TGTGCCAGCAGCTTAGATTTTTTCCTTGGGGGGTCCTCCAAAAACATTCAGTACTTC.

The gene calls are TRBV28 and TRBJ1-1, with 8 bases matching TRBD1. The CDR3 consists of 13 residues. Per the germline V gene, CDR1 is MDHEN and CDR2 is SYDVKM. The V gene end was trimmed by 6 bases and the J gene end by 6 bases; junction bases not matched to a gene: 6. This chain's CDR3 is CASSHPTGAEAFF. In nucleotides, the CDR3 is TGTGCCAGCAGCCACCCGACAGGGGCTGAAGCTTTCTTT.

The genes are TRBV7-9 and TRBJ2-1, with 12 positions matching TRBD2. Germline CDR1 reads SEHNR; CDR2 reads FQNEAQ (reference sequence). CDR3 length: 14 amino acids. V was clipped by 11 bases and J by 4 bases; unmatched bases: 6. Written as DNA, the CDR3 is TGTGCCCTTGGGCTAGCGGGAGGGTACAATGAGCAGTTCTTC. Translation gives CALGLAGGYNEQFF.

V is TRBV29-1 and J is TRBJ2-3; 7 bases are shared with TRBD2. The V gene's germline CDR1 is SQVTM and CDR2 ANQGSEA. The J segment lost 10 bases and the V segment lost 5 bases, leaving 6 bases of the junction unmatched. This CDR3 has 11 amino acids. The CDR3 DNA follows: TGCAGCGTTAGGGACTACAGTCCGCAGTATTTT. This codes for CSVRDYSPQYF.

V usage is TRBV4-1 and J usage is TRBJ1-1; D is perhaps TRBD1 (5 bases). The CDR3 extends over 17 amino acids. Germline assignment: CDR1 MGHRA and CDR2 YSYEKL. V shed 2 bases and J shed 1 base, with 17 bases lying between them. Here the CDR3 DNA reads TGCGCCAGCAGCCAAACCAGGGTAAGGGCTACGAACACTGAAGCTTTCTTT. Its protein is CASSQTRVRATNTEAFF.